This T cell receptor beta chain emerged from a study of T cell responses to AZD1222 COVID-19 vaccine (dated by TCRdb to the early 2020s). As for the study more broadly: TCR sequencing covered fewer than 250 trial participants: 207 given two doses of AZD1222 and 26 given two doses of MenACWY control vaccine. Trial participants were enrolled by age into 18-55, 56-69 and 70-plus year subgroups, with about 150, 28 and 57 TCR-sequenced participants respectively.

Trimming leaves V shorter by 0 bases and J shorter by 8 bases, with the junction holding 3 bases beyond the gene matches. From the germline V gene (reference sequence), CDR1 is SGHNT and CDR2 is YYREEE. The CDR3 sequence holds 15 residues, the cysteine and phenylalanine included. The kept DNA is CDR3 alone, 45 bases in frame from the first base. The CDR3 regions of human TCRbeta chains were analyzed by immunosequencing. For the original study's pipeline: TCRs in the repertoires were matched against a reference library of SARS-CoV-2-specific TCRs that had been generated with the MIRA antigen-specificity platform. Breadth was defined as the fraction of unique TCRs that were SARS-CoV-2-associated. Depth was defined as the fraction of total T cells that were SARS-CoV-2-associated. Each spike-specific TCR was assigned to its reactive spike region and to a CD4 or CD8 class using the MIRA data. Log10-transformed breadth and depth values were compared by one-way ANOVA with Sidak's multiple comparisons tests. TCRdb retrieved this table from immuneACCESS and kept in-frame rearrangements only. Not all clones are present; in checked studies, unresolved V genes account for under half, and no reason is known for the remainder. V and J calls and clone size are copied from that table; D and trimming were computed from the DNA. This sample comprises roughly 200,000 clones, around 90% of them detected only once. The ten largest make up around 3.6% of the sample.

What this sample's time point label stands for: about 28 days (+/-7) after the second vaccine dose. What this sample's treatment or condition label stands for: meningococcal conjugate vaccine given as trial control. The vaccinee samples were drawn from two UK trials, COV001 and COV002, one of which was a single-blind randomized controlled phase 2/3 trial testing AZD1222 (ChAdOx1 nCoV-19) in healthy adults. For TCRbeta chain sequencing, PBMC samples were collected from trial participants at day 0 and at day 28 after the second dose. The count of this clone is one. Its recognized antigen is unknown. Qualities for individual bases were not recorded, and no much larger clone is one base off. What the research found in general, with its limitations: Because no samples from the day 14 peak response were available, repertoires could be characterized only after the peak T cell response. Epitopes outside the regions mutated in the B.1.351 and B.1.1.7 variants were reportedly recognized by nearly half of the unique spike-specific TCRs. Vaccine-associated CD4 TCRs spanned the whole spike protein, with dominant responses in regions 160-218 and 743-854. After two AZD1222 doses, spike-specific TCR breadth and depth were significantly higher than at day 0 and than in MenACWY recipients. Only six AZD1222 recipients were SARS-CoV-2 seropositive at baseline, limiting conclusions about previously exposed vaccinees. Participants were mostly white British and included more females than males, and it was suggested by the authors that clonal diversity may have been underestimated. The 56-69-year group was small, and its depth increase did not reach significance, likely because of low power.

This receptor was obtained from an adult who received the MenACWY meningococcal vaccine as a control. The sample consisted of peripheral blood, taken 28 days after the second dose of the MenACWY control vaccine. The sequence joins TRBV5-4 to TRBJ1-4; 11 of the junction bases match TRBD1. The DNA sequence is as follows: TGTGCCAGCAGCTTGGCCGGGACAGGGGGAGAAAAACTGTTTTTT. It translates to CASSLAGTGGEKLFF.